This T cell receptor beta chain was sequenced in a study of long-term antiretroviral therapy in people with HIV (dated by TCRdb to 2022 to 2024). About the full investigation: The earliest samples were collected roughly a decade before the 2015 WHO recommendation for immediate ART, at a time when ART was usually postponed until CD4 counts fell. A retrospective serial study tested whether changes in peripheral blood TRB repertoire composition and diversity were associated with ART initiation and durable HIV suppression. From fewer than 35 adults with confirmed HIV infection, the cohort provided 150 to 200 cryopreserved PBMC samples, gathered serially across a mean of approximately six years (range 1-12). Eleven of the 30 participants with HIV were female. No cross-contamination during QIAcube processing turned up in test extractions that ran a monoclonal T-cell line alongside 25 to 35 polyclonal samples. What the work shows at the level of the full study, not this receptor alone: The samples span the years 2004 to 2017, and the ART regimens used at that time may not be as effective as current regimens. No data were available on ART adherence, viral resistance or therapy changes, limiting inferences about post-ART repertoire changes. Unsorted PBMC were profiled instead of sorted CD4+ and CD8+ T cells because pre-ART samples had limited cell numbers. Narrower CDR3 length ranges were observed in HIV repertoires than in controls, and an antigen-experienced repertoire with only a slight naive shift after ART was suggested by the network structure. Starting ART was linked to a significant rise in TRB diversity, yet even with long-term ART the diversity remained significantly lower than in transplant donor controls. Expanded TRB clones identified before ART initiation dominated the repertoire at all time points, although this dominance fluctuated and declined in many PLHIV after ART. Owing to limited PBMC availability, only the TCR beta chain was sequenced, without alpha chain pairing.

To be included, a participant needed at least one PBMC sample from before ART initiation plus at least two post-ART samples. Treatment was received in the United States of America by all participants with HIV. Before DNA extraction, cryopreserved samples containing 1-10 million PBMC were thawed and washed. At the time of the earliest PBMC sample, participants with HIV were aged between roughly 20 and 54 years. Per participant, PBMC samples came from 1-4 timepoints prior to ART initiation and 2-8 timepoints following ART initiation, for a median of 7 samples. For every participant, serial HIV viral load, CD4+ T-cell count, ART history and demographic data were obtained. Using a Qiagen kit on a QIAcube, genomic DNA was extracted from unsorted PBMC, with samples processed in batches of 12. The immunoSEQ hsTCRB v3.0 assay was used at survey level resolution for TRB variable region sequencing. The targeted TRB sequencing depth was about 40,000-55,000 T-cell genomes per sample. TRB libraries were pooled and sequenced on an Illumina MiSeq using a v3 150-cycle kit. Under the source paper's analysis protocol: Repertoire analysis ran in R within a reproducible Nextflow workflow covering QC, data transformation and analysis. LymphoSeq2, an R package for AIRR-Seq data exploration, was used to implement custom analyses. A few samples yielding fewer than 5000 total TRB sequences were excluded, leaving around 190 analyzed HIV repertoires. Of the roughly 180 retained HIV repertoires, about 60 were collected before and roughly 130 after ART initiation. Repertoires were downsampled to 5000 TRB nucleotide sequences, with summary statistics averaged over 100 downsampling iterations. TRB sequences were retained for analysis only if CDR3 regions of at least seven amino acids were present. Diversity was measured with a Shannon entropy-derived clonality score and the Gini coefficient. In the repertoire networks, any two of the top 5000 CDR3 amino acid sequences were connected whenever the two sequences differed by an edit distance of one. Antigen specificity groups and MHC restriction were predicted for TRB CDR3 amino acid sequences with GLIPH2. CDR3 amino acid sequences were matched against VDJdb and McPAS-TCR to flag known CMV, EBV, HIV or tissue antigen associations. Pre-ART, post-ART and control groups were compared with Wilcoxon signed-rank tests and Holm-Bonferroni correction. TCRdb took over this immuneACCESS table, retaining in-frame rearrangements with V and J assigned. Such tables are incomplete; in checked studies, under half of the missing clones stem from an unresolved V gene, and the remainder is unexplained. The V and J calls and clone size were taken over from that table, and D and trimming were inferred from the DNA. The sample includes around 15,000 clones, with more than 75% observed a single time. The top ten hold around 13% of the sample.

On this clone: The antigen it recognizes is unknown. Qualities for individual bases were not recorded, and no much larger clone is one base off.

CDR1 and CDR2 (LNHDA, SQIVND) derive from the germline V gene (reference sequence). Cut back by 5 bases and 7 bases, the V and J ends lie 14 bases apart. Inclusive of the bounding cysteine and phenylalanine, the CDR3 is 14 residues long. The entry retains the CDR3 DNA only, 42 bases that are in frame from base 1. The source of this sequence is a man aged 50-59 years with HIV. This sample comprised unsorted PBMCs, obtained 0.7 years before starting antiretroviral therapy. Recombination joined TRBV19 with TRBJ2-2; a tentative D match to TRBD2 spans 5 bases. In nucleotide form, the sequence is TGTGCCAGTAGTCACGGGGTCTCAATCGGGGAGCTGTTTTTT. It codes for CASSHGVSIGELFF.